This record concerns one T cell receptor (beta chain) sequence. Time point reported: before trial treatment. Patients qualified if they had advanced solid tumors that lacked tumor-infiltrating lymphocytes. Both TCRalpha and TCRbeta chains were reverse transcribed with V-gene-specific primers. TCR amplification ran roughly 20 PCR cycles using constant-region and V-primer adapter primers. TCRdb reanalysed the reads using MiXCR and keeps one entry per CDR3 protein. The sample shows about 39,000 distinct CDR3 sequences, 30% to 35% of them seen only once. This sample is drawn from a study of low-dose radiotherapy and immunotherapy resistance in tumors. This CDR3 region has 15 residues. Germline-derived CDR1 and CDR2 are SEHNR and FQNEAQ (reference sequence). Trimming removed 4 bases from V and 6 bases from J, with 19 bases in between.

The receptor was isolated from a male donor with gallbladder cancer. V usage is TRBV7-9 and J usage is TRBJ2-7; D is unclear. Material: PBMCs, obtained before treatment. CDR3 amino acids: CASSSDESRVFEQYF. CDR3 nucleotides: TGTGCCAGCAGCTCGGACGAATCTCGGGTCTTCGAGCAGTACTTC.